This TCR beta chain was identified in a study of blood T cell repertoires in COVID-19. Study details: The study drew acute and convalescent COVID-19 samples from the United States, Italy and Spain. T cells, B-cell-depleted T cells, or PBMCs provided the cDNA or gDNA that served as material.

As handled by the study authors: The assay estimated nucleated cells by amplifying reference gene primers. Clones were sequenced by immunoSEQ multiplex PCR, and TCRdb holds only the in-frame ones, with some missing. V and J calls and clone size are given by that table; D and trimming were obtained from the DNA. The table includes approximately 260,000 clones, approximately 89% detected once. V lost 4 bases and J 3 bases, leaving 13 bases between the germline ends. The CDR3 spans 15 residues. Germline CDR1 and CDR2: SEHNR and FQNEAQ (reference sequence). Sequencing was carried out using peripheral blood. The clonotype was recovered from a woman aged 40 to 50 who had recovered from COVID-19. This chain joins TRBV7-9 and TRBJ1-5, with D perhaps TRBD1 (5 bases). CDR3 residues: CASSSEAGSNQPQHF. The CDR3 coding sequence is TGTGCCAGCAGCTCAGAGGCAGGGTCCAATCAGCCCCAGCATTTT.